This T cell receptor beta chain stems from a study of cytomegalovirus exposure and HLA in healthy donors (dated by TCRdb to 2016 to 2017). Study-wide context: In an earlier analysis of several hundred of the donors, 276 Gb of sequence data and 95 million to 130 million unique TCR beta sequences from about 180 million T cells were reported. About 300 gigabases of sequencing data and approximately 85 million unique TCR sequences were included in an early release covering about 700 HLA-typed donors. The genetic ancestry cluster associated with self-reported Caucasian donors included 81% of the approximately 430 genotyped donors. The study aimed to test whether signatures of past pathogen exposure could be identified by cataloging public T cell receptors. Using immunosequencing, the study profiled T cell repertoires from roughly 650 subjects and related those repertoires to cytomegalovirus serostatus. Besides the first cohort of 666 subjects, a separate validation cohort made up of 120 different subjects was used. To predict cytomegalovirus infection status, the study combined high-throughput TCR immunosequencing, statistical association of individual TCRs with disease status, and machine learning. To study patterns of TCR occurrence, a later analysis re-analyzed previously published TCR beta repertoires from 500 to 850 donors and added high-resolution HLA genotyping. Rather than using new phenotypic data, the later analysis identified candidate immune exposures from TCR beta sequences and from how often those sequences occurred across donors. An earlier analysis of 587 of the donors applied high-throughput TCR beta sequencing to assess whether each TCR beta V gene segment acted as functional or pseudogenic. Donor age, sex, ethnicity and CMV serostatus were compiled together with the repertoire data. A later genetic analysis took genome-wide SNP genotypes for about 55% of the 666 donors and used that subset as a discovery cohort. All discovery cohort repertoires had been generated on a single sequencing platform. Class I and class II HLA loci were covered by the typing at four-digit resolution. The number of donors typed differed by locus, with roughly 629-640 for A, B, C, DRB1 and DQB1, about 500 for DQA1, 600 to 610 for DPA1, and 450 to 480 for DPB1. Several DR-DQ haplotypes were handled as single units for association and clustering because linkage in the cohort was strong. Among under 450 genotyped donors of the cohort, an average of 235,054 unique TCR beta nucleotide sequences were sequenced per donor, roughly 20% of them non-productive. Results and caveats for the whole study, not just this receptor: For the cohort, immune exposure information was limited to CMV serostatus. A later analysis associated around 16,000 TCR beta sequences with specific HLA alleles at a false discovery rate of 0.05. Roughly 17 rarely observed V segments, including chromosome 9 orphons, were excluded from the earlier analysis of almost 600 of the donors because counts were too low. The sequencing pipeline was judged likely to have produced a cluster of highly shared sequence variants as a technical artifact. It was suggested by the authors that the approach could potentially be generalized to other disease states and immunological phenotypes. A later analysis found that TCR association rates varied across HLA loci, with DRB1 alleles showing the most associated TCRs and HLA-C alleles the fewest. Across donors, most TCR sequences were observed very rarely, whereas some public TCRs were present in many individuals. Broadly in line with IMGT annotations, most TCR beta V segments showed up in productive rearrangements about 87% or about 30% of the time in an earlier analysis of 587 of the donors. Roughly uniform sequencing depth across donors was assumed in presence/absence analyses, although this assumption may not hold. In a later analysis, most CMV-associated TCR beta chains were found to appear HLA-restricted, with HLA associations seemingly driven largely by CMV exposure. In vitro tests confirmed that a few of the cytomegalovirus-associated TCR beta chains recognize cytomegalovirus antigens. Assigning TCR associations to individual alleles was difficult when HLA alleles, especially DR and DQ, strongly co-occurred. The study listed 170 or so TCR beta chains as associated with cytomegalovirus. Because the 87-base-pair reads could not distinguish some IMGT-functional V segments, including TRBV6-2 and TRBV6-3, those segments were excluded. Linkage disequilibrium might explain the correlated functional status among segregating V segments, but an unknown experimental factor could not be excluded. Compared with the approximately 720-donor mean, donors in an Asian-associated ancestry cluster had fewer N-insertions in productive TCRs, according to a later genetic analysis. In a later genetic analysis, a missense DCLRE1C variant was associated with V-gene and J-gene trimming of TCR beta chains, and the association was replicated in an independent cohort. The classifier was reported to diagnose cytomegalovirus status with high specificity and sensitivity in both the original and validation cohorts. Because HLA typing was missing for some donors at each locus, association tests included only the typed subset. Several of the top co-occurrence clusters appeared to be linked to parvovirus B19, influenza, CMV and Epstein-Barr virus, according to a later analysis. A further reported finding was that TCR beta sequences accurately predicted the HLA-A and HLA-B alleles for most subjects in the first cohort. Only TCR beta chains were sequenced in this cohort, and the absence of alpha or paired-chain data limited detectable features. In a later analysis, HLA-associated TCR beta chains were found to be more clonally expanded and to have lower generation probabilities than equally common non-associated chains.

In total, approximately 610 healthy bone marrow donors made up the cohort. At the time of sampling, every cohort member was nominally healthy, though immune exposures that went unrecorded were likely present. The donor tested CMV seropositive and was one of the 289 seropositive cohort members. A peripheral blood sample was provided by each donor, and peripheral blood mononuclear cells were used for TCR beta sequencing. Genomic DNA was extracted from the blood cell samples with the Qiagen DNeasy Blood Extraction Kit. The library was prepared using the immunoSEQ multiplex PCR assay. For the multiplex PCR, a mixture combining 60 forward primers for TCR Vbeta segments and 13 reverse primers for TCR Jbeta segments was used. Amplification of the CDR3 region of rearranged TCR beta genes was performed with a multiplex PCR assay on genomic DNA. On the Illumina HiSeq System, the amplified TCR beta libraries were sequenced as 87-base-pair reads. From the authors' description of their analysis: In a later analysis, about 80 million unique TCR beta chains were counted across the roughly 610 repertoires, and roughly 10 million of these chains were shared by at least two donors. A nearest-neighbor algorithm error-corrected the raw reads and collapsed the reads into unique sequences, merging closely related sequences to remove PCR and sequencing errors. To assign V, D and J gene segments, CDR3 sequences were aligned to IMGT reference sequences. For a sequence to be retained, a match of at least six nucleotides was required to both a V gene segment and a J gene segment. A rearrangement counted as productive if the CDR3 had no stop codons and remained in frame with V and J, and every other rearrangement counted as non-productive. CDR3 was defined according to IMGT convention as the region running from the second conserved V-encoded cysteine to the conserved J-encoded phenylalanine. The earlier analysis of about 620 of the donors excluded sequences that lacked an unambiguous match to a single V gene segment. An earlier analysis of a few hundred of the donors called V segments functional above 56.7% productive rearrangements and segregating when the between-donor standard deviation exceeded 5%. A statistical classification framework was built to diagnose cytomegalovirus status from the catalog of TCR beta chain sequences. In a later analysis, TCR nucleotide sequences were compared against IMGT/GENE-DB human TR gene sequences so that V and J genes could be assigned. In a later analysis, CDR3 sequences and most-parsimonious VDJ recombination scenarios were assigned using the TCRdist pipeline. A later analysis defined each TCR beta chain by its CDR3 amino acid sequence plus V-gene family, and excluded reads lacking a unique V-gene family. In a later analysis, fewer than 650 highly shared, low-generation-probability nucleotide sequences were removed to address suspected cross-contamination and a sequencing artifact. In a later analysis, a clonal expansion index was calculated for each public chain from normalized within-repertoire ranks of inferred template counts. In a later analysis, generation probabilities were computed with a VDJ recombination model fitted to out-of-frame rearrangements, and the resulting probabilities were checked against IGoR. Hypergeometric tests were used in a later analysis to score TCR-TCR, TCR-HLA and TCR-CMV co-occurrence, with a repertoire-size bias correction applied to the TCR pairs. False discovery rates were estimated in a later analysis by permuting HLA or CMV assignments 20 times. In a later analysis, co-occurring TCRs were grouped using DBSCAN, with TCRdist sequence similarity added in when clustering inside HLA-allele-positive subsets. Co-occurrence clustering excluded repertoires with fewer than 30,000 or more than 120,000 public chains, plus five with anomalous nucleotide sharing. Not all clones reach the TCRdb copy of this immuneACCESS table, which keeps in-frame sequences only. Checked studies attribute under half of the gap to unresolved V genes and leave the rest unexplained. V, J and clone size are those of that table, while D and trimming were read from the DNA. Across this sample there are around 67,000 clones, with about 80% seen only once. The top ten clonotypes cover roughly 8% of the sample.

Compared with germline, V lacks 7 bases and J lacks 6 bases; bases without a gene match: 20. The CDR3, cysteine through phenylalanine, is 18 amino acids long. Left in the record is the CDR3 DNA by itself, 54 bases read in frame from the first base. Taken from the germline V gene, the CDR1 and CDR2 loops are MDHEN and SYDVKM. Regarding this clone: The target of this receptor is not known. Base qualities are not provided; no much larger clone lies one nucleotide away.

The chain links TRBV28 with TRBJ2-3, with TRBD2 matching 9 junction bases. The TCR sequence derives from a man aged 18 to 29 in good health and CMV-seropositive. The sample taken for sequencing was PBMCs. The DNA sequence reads TGTGCCAGCATCCCGGGACTAGCCACAGAACATCCTGTCGATACGCAGTATTTT. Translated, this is CASIPGLATEHPVDTQYF.